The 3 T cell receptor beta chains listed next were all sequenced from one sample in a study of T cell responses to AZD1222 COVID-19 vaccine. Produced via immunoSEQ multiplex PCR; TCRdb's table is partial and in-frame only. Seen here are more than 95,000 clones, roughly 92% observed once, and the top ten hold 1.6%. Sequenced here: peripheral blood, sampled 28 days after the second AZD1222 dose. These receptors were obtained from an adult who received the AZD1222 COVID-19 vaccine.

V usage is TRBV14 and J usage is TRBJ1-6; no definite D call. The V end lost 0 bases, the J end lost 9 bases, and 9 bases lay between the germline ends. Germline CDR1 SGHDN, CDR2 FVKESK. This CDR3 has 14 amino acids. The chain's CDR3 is CASSQELGASPLHF. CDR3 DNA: TGTGCCAGCAGCCAAGAGCTTGGAGCTTCACCCCTCCACTTT.

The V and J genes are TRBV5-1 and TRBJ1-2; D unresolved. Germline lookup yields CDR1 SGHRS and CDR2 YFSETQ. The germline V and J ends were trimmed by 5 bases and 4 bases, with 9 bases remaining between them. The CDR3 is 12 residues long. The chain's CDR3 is CASRNGGYGYTF. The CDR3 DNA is TGCGCCAGCAGAAACGGTGGCTATGGCTACACCTTC.

CDR3 in amino acids: CASSTDSWGDEQFF. For the CDR3, the DNA is TGCGCCAGCAGCACCGACTCCTGGGGCGATGAGCAGTTCTTC. The chain carries TRBV5-1 and TRBJ2-1; the D gene is possibly TRBD1 (5 bases). This CDR3 comprises 14 residues. Trimming took off 4 bases at V and 8 bases at J, with 16 bases between the two ends. The germline CDR1 and CDR2 sequences are SGHRS and YFSETQ.